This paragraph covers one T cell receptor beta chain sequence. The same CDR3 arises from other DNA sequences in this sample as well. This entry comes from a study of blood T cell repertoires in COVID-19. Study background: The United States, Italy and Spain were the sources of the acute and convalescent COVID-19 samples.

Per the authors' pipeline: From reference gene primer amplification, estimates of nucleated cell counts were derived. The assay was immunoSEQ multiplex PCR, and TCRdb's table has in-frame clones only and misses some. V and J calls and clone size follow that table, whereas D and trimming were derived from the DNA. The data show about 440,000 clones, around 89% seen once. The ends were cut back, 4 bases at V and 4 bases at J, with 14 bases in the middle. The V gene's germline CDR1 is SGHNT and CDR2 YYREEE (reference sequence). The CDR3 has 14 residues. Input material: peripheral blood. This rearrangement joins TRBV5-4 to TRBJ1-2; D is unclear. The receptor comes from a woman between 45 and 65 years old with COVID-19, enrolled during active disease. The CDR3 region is CASSPRTGGYGYTF. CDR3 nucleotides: TGTGCCAGCAGCCCACGAACCGGTGGCTATGGCTACACCTTC.